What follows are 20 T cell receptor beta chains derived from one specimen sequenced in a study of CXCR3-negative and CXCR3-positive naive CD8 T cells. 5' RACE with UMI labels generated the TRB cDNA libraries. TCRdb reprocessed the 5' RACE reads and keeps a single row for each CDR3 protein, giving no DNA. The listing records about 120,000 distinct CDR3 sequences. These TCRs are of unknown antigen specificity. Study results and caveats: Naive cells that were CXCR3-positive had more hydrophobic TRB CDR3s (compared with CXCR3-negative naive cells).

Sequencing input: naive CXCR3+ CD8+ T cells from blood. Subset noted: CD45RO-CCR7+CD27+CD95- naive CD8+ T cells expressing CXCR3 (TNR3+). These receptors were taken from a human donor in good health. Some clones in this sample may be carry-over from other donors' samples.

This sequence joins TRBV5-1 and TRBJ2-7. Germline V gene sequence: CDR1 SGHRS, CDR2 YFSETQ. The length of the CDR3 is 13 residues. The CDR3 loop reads CASSLEKAYEQYF.

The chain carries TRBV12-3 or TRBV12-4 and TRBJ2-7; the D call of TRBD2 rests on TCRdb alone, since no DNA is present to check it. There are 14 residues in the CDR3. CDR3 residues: CASSPTSGPYEQYF.

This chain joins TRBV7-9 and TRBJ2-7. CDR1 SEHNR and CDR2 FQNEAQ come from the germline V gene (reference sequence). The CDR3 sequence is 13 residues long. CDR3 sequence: CASSLKHSYEQYF.

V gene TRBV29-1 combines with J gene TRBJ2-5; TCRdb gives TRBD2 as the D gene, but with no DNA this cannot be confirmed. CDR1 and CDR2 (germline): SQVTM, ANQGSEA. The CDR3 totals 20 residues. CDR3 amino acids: CSVDGLVASGGRARGGTQYF.

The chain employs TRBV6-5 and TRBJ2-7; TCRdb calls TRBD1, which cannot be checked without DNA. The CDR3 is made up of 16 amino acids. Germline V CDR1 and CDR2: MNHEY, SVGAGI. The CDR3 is CASSYLGTGEGGEQYF.

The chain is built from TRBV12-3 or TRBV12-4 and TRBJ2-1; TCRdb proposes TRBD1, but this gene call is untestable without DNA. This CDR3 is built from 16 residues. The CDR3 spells CASSLGVEAFHNEQFF.

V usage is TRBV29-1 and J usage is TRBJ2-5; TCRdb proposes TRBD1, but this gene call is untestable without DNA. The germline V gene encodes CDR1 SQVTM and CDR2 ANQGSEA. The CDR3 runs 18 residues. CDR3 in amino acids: CSVEDPRGFALGQETQYF.

This CDR3 reads CASSRGLAPDTQYF. The rearrangement uses TRBV4-2 and TRBJ2-3. This CDR3 has 14 residues. The germline V gene has CDR1 LGHNA and CDR2 YNFKEQ.

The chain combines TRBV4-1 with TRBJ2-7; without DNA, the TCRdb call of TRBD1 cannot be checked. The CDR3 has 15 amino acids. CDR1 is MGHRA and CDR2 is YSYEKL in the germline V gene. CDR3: CASSQLAGYSYEQYF.

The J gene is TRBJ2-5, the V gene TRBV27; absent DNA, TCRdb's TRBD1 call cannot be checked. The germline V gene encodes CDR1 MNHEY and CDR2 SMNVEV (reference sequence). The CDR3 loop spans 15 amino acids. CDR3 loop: CASSPIGQYQETQYF.

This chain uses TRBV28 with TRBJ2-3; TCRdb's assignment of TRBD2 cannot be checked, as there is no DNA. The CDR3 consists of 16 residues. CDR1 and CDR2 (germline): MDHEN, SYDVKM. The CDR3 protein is CASRRARALTGDTQYF.

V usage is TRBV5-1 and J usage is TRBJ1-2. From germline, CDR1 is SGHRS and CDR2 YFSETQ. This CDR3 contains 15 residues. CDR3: CASSLGYGSRDGYTF.

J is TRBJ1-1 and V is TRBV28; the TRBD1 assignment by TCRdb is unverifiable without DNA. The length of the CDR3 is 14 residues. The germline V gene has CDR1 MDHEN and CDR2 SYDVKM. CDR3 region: CASSLRTGADEAFF.

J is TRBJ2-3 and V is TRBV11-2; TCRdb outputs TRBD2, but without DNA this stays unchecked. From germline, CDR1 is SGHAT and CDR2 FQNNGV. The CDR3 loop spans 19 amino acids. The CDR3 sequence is CASSLGSLAGVYSTDTQYF.

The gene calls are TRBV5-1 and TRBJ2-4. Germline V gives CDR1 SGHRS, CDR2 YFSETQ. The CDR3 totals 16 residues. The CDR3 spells CASSWDSRVAKNIQYF.

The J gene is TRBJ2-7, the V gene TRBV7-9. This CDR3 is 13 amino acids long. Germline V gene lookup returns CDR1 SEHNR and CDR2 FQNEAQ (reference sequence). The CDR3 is CASSSTLLYEQYF.

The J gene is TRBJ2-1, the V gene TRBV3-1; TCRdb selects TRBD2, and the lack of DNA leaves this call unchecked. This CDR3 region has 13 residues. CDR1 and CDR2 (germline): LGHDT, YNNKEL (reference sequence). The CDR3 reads CASSQGARLEQFF.

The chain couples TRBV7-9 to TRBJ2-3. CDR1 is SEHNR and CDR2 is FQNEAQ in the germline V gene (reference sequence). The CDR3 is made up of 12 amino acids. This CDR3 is CAPTTTTDTQYF.

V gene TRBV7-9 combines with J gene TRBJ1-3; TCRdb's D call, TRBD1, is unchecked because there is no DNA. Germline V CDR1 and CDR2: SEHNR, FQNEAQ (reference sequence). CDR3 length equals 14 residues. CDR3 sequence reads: CASSLAPQGNTIYF.

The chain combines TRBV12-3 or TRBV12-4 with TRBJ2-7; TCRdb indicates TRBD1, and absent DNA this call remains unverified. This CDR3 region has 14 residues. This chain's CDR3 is CASSPTTGFYEQYF.